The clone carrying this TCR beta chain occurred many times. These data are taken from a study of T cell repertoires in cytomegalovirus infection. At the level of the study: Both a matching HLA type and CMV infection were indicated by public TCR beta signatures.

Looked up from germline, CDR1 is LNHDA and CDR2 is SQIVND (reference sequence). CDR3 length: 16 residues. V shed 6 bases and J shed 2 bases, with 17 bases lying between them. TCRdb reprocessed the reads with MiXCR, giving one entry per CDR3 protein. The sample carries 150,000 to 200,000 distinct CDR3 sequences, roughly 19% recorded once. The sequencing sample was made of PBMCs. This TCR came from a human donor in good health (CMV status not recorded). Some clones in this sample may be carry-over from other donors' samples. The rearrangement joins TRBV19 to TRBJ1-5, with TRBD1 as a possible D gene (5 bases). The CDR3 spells CASSSPGGIGNQPQHF. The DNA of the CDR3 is TGTGCCAGTAGCTCTCCCGGGGGAATTGGCAATCAGCCCCAGCATTTT.